The present TCR beta chain was sequenced within a study of PD-1 blockade in classical Hodgkin lymphoma (dated by TCRdb to 2018 to 2021). A note on the overall study: Nivolumab dosing was 3 mg/kg intravenously every 2 weeks, continuing until either disease progression or unacceptable toxicity. The study used TCR beta sequencing and CyTOF to define a peripheral blood immune signature of response to PD-1 blockade in classical Hodgkin lymphoma.

Of note for this clone: It has no known antigen specificity. Base qualities are not at hand, and no much larger clone is one base apart.

The Qiagen DNeasy kit was used to extract genomic DNA both from unsorted PBMCs and from the negatively selected CD4+ and CD8+ fractions. TCR beta CDR3 regions were subjected to amplification by immunoSEQ multiplex PCR with primers that anneal to V and J segments. A synthetic immune receptor repertoire was used to minimize amplification bias, and any remaining bias was removed computationally after sequencing. The authors' analysis ran thus. Repertoire diversity was quantified as the Shannon entropy index using custom Python scripts. Unsorted, CD4+ and CD8+ repertoires were examined separately, except in combined analyses, for which CD4+ and CD8+ sequences were merged in silico. Clonal expansion was defined as a frequency increase of at least 2-fold after treatment compared with C1D1, and clones undetected at baseline were assigned a pseudocount of 0.5. Clones with 0 or 1 copy at C1D1 were defined as singleton clones, while clones with 2 or more copies were defined as non-singleton clones. By matching protein sequences in sorted samples from the same patient, clones expanded in unsorted samples were annotated as CD4+, CD8+ or unknown. Wilcoxon tests on paired samples were used to test diversity changes from C1D1 to C4D1. TCRdb took this table from immuneACCESS and kept in-frame rearrangements with V and J called. Such tables lack part of the clones; where checked against another copy, unresolved V genes explain under half of the gap, and the rest is unexplained. The V and J calls and clone size come from that table; D and trimming were worked out from the DNA. This sample has 40,000 to 65,000 clones in its table, and more than 65% of those were observed once. Clones ranked in the top ten supply roughly 16% of the sample.

This specimen's time point label, per the study, means: cycle 1 day 1 (C1D1), immediately before nivolumab initiation. Every trial patient had relapsed after autologous stem cell transplantation, and cohorts A, B and C differed in prior brentuximab vedotin exposure. The trial cohort comprised 56 patients with relapsed/refractory classical Hodgkin lymphoma whose best overall responses were complete response, partial response or progressive disease. Single-agent nivolumab was administered to trial patients in the multi-cohort phase II CheckMate 205 trial. Best overall response was determined by an independent review committee according to the 2007 International Working Group response criteria. Trial PBMCs were collected immediately before nivolumab initiation (C1D1) and during therapy at cycle 2 day 1 and cycle 4 day 1. After peripheral blood was drawn into 8 mL Vacutainer Cell Preparation Tubes, PBMCs were isolated by centrifugation and then cryopreserved.

What the authors observed across the whole study: Trial patients achieving complete response had baseline diversity similar to newly diagnosed patients, whereas partial responders and progressors had significantly lower diversity. Patients starting nivolumab less than 1 year after ASCT had lower diversity and were excluded from later analyses to avoid confounding by immune reconstitution. The study was limited to a single clinical trial cohort, and causes of repertoire differences, possibly disease activity or prior therapy, remained undefined. Baseline TCR diversity was reported to be lower in newly diagnosed patients than in healthy donors, and even lower in relapsed/refractory patients. By C4D1, a significant rise was seen in CD4+ TCR diversity but not in CD8+ TCR diversity (p=0.0027 vs p=0.16), and the rise was most apparent among complete responders (p=0.02).

The CDR3 has 16 amino acids, counting the end cysteine and valine. Only CDR3 DNA remains: 48 bases, in frame from the first base. V and J are trimmed by 5 bases and 2 bases, and the gene matches miss 11 bases of the junction. CDR1 MNHEY and CDR2 SMNVEV were looked up in the germline V gene (reference sequence). This receptor was taken from a human donor with classical Hodgkin lymphoma. The sample consisted of peripheral blood mononuclear cells (PBMCs), taken at baseline. In this chain, TRBV27 is recombined with TRBJ2-7; TRBD1 lines up with 8 middle nucleotides. The nucleotide sequence reads as follows: TGTGCCAGCAGTCCAGCCGACAGGGGCTCCCCCTACGAGCAGTACGTC. Its amino acids are CASSPADRGSPYEQYV.